The 3 T cell receptor beta chains presented below share a single source sample, sequenced in a study of blood T cell repertoires in COVID-19. Repertoires were generated with immunoSEQ multiplex PCR, while TCRdb's copy carries only in-frame clones and drops some. The sample comprises a few hundred thousand clones, approximately 90% of which are singletons, and approximately 12% rests with the top ten. Sample: peripheral blood. These receptors all stem from a woman aged 55-70 years with acute or convalescent COVID-19.

In DNA, the CDR3 is TGTGCCAGCAGCGCCCGGGGAGCGATTAATCAGCCCCAGCATTTT. Translating gives CASSARGAINQPQHF. The chain combines TRBV9 with TRBJ1-5; no clear D. This CDR3 comprises 15 residues. The germline V and J ends were trimmed by 3 bases and 4 bases, with 14 bases remaining between them. CDR1 is SGDLS, CDR2 YYNGEE, per germline. The whole variable domain, remainder taken from reference TRBV9 and TRBJ1-5, is DSGVTQTPKHLITATGQRVTLRCSPRSGDLSVYWYQQSLDQGLQFLIQYYNGEERAKGNILERFSAQQFPDLHSELNLSSLELGDSALYFCASSARGAINQPQHFGDGTRLSIL.

The J gene is TRBJ2-3, the V gene TRBV6-2 or TRBV6-3; TRBD2 agrees at 8 bases. CDR1 and CDR2 (germline): MNHEY, SVGEGT. The CDR3 extends over 16 amino acids. The trim removed 4 bases at V and 4 bases at J, leaving 10 bases unmatched. The chain's CDR3 is CASSSRLALGADTQYF. CDR3 coding DNA: TGTGCCAGCAGTTCCAGACTAGCGTTGGGAGCAGATACGCAGTATTTT.

The chain couples TRBV29-1 to TRBJ2-4; D unresolved. The CDR3 loop spans 13 amino acids. The V end was cut by 2 bases, the J end by 0 bases, with 5 bases between. Germline assignment: CDR1 SQVTM and CDR2 ANQGSEA. The CDR3 bases are TGCAGCGTTGAACAACTAGCCAAAAACATTCAGTACTTC. This encodes CSVEQLAKNIQYF. The complete variable domain, with remaining parts taken from reference TRBV29-1 and TRBJ2-4, reads SAVISQKPSRDICQRGTSLTIQCQVDSQVTMMFWYRQQPGQSLTLIATANQGSEATYESGFVIDKFPISRPNLTFSTLTVSNMSPEDSSIYLCSVEQLAKNIQYFGAGTRLSVL.